This is a list of T cell receptor beta chains from one sample in a study of blood T cell repertoires in COVID-19. Using immunoSEQ multiplex PCR, the repertoire was profiled, and TCRdb retains in-frame clones only, with some absent. The sample has around 45,000 clones, 80% to 90% seen once. The sequenced material came from peripheral blood. These receptors all stem from a man older than 75 with acute or convalescent COVID-19. Each CDR3 is given with its conserved first and last residue. Some rows mark clone size as missing; the rest say once, few, many or name a class of expanded clone.

v_gene: TRBV7-9
abundance: .
j_gene: TRBJ1-3
CDR3aa: CASSQDGNSGNTIYF

v_gene: TRBV7-9
abundance: .
j_gene: TRBJ2-4
CDR3aa: CASSLVDGVDIQYF

v_gene: TRBV29-1
abundance: .
j_gene: TRBJ2-5
CDR3aa: CSVEYETQYF

v_gene: TRBV4-2
abundance: .
j_gene: TRBJ1-1
CDR3aa: CASSQDLAGGWTEAFF

v_gene: TRBV10-3
abundance: once
j_gene: TRBJ1-1
CDR3aa: CAIRGDREIQAFF

v_gene: TRBV5-3
abundance: few
j_gene: TRBJ2-7
CDR3aa: CARSPHEEADYEQYF

v_gene: TRBV12-3/TRBV12-4
abundance: .
j_gene: TRBJ1-2
CDR3aa: CASSRDRVYGYTF

v_gene: TRBV5-1
abundance: .
j_gene: TRBJ1-1
CDR3aa: CASSWGQGDTEAFF

v_gene: TRBV5-1
abundance: .
j_gene: TRBJ1-1
CDR3aa: CASRGDRGNTEAFF

v_gene: TRBV1
abundance: .
j_gene: TRBJ2-7
CDR3aa: CTSSQDLSGGTYEQYF

v_gene: TRBV18
abundance: .
j_gene: TRBJ2-5
CDR3aa: CASSRTALQETQYF

v_gene: TRBV25-1
abundance: .
j_gene: TRBJ1-4
CDR3aa: CASSDRPRGNEKLFF

v_gene: TRBV4-1
abundance: .
j_gene: TRBJ2-1
CDR3aa: CASSQWRGNNEQFF

v_gene: TRBV2
abundance: .
j_gene: TRBJ1-6
CDR3aa: CASSEALRGSPLHF

v_gene: TRBV6-5
abundance: .
j_gene: TRBJ1-6
CDR3aa: CASRNRATYNSPLHF

v_gene: TRBV15
abundance: .
j_gene: TRBJ2-6
CDR3aa: CATSRDSGAGANVLTF